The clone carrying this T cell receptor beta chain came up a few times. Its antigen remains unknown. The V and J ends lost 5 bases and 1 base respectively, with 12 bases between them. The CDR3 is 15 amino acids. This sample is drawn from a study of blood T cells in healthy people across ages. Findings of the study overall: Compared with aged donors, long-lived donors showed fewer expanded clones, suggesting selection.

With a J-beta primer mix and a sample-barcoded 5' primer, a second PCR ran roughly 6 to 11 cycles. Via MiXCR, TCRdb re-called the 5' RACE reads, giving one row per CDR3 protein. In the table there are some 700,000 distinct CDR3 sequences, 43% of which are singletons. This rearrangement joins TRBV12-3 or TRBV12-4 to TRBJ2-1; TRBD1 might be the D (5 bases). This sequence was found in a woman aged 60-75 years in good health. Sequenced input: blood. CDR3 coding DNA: TGTGCCAGCAGTCTCGGACACGGTTCCTACAATGAGCAGTTCTTC. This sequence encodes CASSLGHGSYNEQFF.